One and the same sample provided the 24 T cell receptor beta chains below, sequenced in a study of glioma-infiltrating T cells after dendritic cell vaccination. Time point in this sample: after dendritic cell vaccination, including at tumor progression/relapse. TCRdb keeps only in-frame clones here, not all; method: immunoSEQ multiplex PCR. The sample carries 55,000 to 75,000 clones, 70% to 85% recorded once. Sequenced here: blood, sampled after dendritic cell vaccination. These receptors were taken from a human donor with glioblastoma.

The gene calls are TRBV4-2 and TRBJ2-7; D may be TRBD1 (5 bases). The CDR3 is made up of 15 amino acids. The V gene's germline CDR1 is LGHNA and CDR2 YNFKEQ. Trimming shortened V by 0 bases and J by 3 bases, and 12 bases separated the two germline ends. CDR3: CASSQEYRTYYEQYF. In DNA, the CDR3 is TGTGCCAGCAGCCAAGAATACAGGACCTACTACGAGCAGTACTTC.

The CDR3 reads CSARDKETQYF. CDR3 DNA sequence: TGCAGTGCTAGAGATAAAGAGACCCAGTACTTC. The chain employs TRBV20-1 and TRBJ2-5, with D unresolved. Germline-derived CDR1 and CDR2 are DFQATT and SNEGSKA (reference sequence). This CDR3 comprises 11 residues. V lost 0 bases and J lost 3, with 2 bases in between.

As DNA, the CDR3 is TGTGCCAGCTCACCAGAGGGGACAGGGGGCGACACCGGGGAGCTGTTTTTT. This sequence encodes CASSPEGTGGDTGELFF. V gene TRBV18 combines with J gene TRBJ2-2; 12 bases align to TRBD1. Germline values: CDR1 KGHSH, CDR2 LQKENI. This CDR3 has 17 residues. V dropped 2 bases and J dropped 3; count of bases not matched to a gene: 4. The entire variable domain, with the rest obtained from reference TRBV18 and TRBJ2-2, is as follows: NAGVMQNPRHLVRRRGQEARLRCSPMKGHSHVYWYRQLPEEGLKFMVYLQKENIIDESGMPKERFSAEFPKEGPSILRIQQVVRGDSAAYFCASSPEGTGGDTGELFFGEGSRLTVL.

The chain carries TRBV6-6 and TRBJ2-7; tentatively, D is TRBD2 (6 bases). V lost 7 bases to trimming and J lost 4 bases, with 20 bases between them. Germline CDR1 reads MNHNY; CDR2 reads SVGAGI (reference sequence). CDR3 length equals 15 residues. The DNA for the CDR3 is TGTGCCAGCACCGACCGGGGACTTTCTCGATACGAGCAGTACTTC. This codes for CASTDRGLSRYEQYF.

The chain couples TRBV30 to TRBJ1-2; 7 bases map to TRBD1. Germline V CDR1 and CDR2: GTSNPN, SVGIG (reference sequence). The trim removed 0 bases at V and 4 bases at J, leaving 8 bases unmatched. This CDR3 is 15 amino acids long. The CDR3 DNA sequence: TGTGCCTGGAGTGTCCCCAGGGGGAGAACCTATGGCTACACCTTC. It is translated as CAWSVPRGRTYGYTF.

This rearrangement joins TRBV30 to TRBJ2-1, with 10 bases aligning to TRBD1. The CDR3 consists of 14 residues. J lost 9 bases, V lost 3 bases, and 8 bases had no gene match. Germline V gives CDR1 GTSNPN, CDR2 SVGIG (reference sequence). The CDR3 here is CAWRRPGQGIEQFF. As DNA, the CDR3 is TGTGCCTGGAGGCGTCCGGGACAGGGGATTGAGCAGTTCTTC.

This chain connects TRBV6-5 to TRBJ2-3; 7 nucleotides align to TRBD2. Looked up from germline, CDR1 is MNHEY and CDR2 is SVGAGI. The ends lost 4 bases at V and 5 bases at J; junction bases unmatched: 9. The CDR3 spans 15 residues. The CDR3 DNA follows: TGTGCCAGCAGTTCGGGAACTAGCGATGGAGATACGCAGTATTTT. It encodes CASSSGTSDGDTQYF.

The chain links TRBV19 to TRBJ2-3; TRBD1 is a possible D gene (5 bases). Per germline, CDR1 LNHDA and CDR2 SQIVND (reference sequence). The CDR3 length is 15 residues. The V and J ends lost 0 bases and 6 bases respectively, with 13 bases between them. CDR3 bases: TGTGCCAGTAGTATAGACCGGACATCTCCGGATACGCAGTATTTT. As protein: CASSIDRTSPDTQYF.

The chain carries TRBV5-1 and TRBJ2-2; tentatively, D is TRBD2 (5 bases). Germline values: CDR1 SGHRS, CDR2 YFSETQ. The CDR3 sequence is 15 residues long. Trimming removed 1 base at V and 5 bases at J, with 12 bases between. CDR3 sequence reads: CASSLNEGSTGELFF. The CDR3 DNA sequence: TGCGCCAGCAGCTTGAACGAGGGATCAACCGGGGAGCTGTTTTTT.

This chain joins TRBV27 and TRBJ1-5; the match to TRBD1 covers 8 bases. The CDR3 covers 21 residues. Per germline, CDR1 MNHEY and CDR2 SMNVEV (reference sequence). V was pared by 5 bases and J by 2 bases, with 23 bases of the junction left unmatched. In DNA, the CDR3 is TGTGCCAGCAGTCCCGCGAGGACAGGGCTTCCCTTTCGATATGGCAATCAGCCCCAGCATTTT. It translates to CASSPARTGLPFRYGNQPQHF.

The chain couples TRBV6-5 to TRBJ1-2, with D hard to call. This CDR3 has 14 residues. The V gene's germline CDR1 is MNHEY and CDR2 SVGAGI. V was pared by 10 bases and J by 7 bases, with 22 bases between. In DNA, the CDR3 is TGTGCCACCAAAGAGGACTACTATCCGGGTGGCTACACCTTC. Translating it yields CATKEDYYPGGYTF.

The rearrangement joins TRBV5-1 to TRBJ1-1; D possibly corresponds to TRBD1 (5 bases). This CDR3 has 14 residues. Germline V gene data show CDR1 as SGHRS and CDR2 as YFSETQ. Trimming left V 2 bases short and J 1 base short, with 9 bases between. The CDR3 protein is CASSFDRRNTEAFF. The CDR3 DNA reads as TGCGCCAGCAGCTTTGACAGACGGAACACTGAAGCTTTCTTT.

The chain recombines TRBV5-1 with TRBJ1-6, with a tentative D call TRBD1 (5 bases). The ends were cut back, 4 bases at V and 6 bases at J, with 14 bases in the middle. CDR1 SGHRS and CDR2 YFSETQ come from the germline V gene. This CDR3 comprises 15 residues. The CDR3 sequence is CASSPTEESNSPLHF. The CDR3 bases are TGCGCCAGCAGCCCGACAGAGGAGAGTAATTCACCCCTCCACTTT.

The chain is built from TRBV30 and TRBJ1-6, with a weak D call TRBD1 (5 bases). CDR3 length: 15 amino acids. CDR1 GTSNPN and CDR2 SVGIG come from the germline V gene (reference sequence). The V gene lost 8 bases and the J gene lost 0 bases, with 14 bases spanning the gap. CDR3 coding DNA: TGTGCCCGATGGGACGGGAGCTCCTATAATTCACCCCTCCACTTT. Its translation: CARWDGSSYNSPLHF.

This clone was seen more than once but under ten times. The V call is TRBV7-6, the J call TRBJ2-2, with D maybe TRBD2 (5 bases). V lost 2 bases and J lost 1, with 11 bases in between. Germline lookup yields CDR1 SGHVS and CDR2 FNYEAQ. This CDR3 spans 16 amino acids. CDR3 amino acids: CASSLYPRGNTGELFF. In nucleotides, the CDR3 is TGTGCCAGCAGCTTATATCCCCGGGGGAACACCGGGGAGCTGTTTTTT.

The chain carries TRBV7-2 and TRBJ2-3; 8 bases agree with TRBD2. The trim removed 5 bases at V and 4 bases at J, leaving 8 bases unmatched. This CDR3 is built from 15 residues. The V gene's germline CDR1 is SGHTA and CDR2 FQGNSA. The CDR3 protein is CASSVSGLVSDTQYF. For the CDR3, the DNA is TGTGCCAGCAGCGTGTCGGGACTAGTCTCAGATACGCAGTATTTT. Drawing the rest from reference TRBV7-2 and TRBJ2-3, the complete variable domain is GAGVSQSPSNKVTEKGKDVELRCDPISGHTALYWYRQSLGQGLEFLIYFQGNSAPDKSGLPSDRFSAERTGGSVSTLTIQRTQQEDSAVYLCASSVSGLVSDTQYFGPGTRLTVL.

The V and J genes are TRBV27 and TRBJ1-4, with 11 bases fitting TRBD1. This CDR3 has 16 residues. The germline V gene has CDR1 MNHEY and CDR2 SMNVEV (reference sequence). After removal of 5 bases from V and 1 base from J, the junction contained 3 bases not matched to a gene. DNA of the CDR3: TGTGCCAGCAGTCAGGGACAGGGGGGAACTAATGAAAAACTGTTTTTT. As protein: CASSQGQGGTNEKLFF. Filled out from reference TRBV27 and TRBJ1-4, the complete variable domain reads EAQVTQNPRYLITVTGKKLTVTCSQNMNHEYMSWYRQDPGLGLRQIYYSMNVEVTDKGDVPEGYKVSRKEKRNFPLILESPSPNQTSLYFCASSQGQGGTNEKLFFGSGTQLSVL.

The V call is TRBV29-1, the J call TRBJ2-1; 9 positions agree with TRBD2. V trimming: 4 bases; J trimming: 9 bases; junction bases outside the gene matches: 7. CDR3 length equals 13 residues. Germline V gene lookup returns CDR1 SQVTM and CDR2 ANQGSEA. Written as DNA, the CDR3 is TGCAGCGTTGGAAACCGACTAGCGGCTGAGCAGTTCTTC. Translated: CSVGNRLAAEQFF.

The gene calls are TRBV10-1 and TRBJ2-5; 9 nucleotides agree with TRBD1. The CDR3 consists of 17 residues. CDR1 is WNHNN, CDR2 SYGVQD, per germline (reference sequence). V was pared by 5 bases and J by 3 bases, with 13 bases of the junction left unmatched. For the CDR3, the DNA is TGCGCCAGCAGTCCCGGGACAGGGACCAGCGGGAAAGAGACCCAGTACTTC. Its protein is CASSPGTGTSGKETQYF.

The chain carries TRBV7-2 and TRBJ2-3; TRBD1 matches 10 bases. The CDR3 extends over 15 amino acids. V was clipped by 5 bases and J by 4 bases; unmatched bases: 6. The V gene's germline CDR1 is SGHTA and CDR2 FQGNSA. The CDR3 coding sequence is TGTGCCAGCAGCCTCGGACAGGGGGGTGCAGATACGCAGTATTTT. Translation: CASSLGQGGADTQYF.

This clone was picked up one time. The CDR3 coding sequence is TGTGCCTGGAGTGTGGCGCGGGGGCCCAGCTCCTACGAGCAGTACTTC. Translating it yields CAWSVARGPSSYEQYF. V is TRBV30 and J is TRBJ2-7, with a weak D call TRBD2 (7 bases). The CDR3 is 16 residues long. V lost 0 bases and J 0 bases, leaving 15 bases between the germline ends. Germline V gene lookup returns CDR1 GTSNPN and CDR2 SVGIG (reference sequence).

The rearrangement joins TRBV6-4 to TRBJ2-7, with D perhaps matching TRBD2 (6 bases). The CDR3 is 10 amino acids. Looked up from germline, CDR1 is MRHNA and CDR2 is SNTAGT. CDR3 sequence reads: CASSEGARGV. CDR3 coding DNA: TGTGCCAGCAGTGAGGGAGCCCGGGGGGTC.

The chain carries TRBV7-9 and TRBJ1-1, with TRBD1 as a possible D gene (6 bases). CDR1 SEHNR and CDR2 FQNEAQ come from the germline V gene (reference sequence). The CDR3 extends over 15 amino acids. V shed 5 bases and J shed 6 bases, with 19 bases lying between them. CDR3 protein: CASSDSTGIFAEAFF. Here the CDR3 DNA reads TGTGCCAGCAGCGACTCCACAGGGATTTTTGCTGAAGCTTTCTTT.

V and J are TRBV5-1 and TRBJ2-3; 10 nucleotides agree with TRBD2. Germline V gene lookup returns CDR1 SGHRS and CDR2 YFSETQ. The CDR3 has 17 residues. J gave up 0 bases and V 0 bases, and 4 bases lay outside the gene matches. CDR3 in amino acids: CASSLDPTSGSTDTQYF. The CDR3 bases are TGCGCCAGCAGCTTGGACCCGACTAGCGGGAGCACAGATACGCAGTATTTT.